Below are 23 T cell receptor beta chains sequenced from a single sample in a study of shared clonotypes between healthy human individuals. Repertoires were generated with immunoSEQ multiplex PCR, while TCRdb's copy carries only in-frame clones and drops some. Found here are more than 550,000 clones, around 77% of them singletons; the top ten hold around 1.8%. The sequenced sample was memory CD4+ T cells sorted from blood. Subset specified: CD45RA-negative fraction. The receptors shown here come from a woman aged 25 to 39 in good health.

The chain joins TRBV5-1 to TRBJ2-2; 13 bases align to TRBD2. Trimming removed 4 bases from V and 6 bases from J; junction bases left unmatched: 6. The CDR3 extends over 16 amino acids. Germline values: CDR1 SGHRS, CDR2 YFSETQ. CDR3: CASSLRTSGSAGELFF. The DNA of the CDR3 is TGCGCCAGCAGCCTAAGGACTAGCGGGAGTGCCGGGGAGCTGTTTTTT.

The chain joins TRBV11-2 to TRBJ2-3; a possible D gene is TRBD2 (6 bases). This CDR3 contains 16 residues. V was cut by 5 bases and J by 1 base, with 16 bases left in between. The germline gives CDR1 SGHAT, CDR2 FQNNGV. CDR3 region: CASSLLGVAGTDTQYF. The CDR3, as DNA: TGTGCCAGCAGCCTATTGGGTGTAGCGGGCACAGATACGCAGTATTTT.

This clone was picked up a small number of times. This chain joins TRBV6-4 and TRBJ2-1; 11 bases match TRBD2. The trim removed 5 bases at V and 8 bases at J, leaving 8 bases unmatched. CDR1 is MRHNA, CDR2 SNTAGT, per germline. The CDR3 spans 15 residues. The CDR3 sequence: CASSPTSGSTDEQFF. The CDR3 coding sequence is TGTGCCAGCAGTCCAACTAGCGGGAGCACCGATGAGCAGTTCTTC.

The chain is built from TRBV7-9 and TRBJ2-7, with D hard to call. The V gene lost 1 base and the J gene lost 2 bases, with 18 bases spanning the gap. The CDR3 sequence is 17 residues long. Germline V gene data show CDR1 as SEHNR and CDR2 as FQNEAQ (reference sequence). CDR3 sequence reads: CASSLVLWAESPYEQYF. CDR3 nucleotide sequence: TGTGCCAGCAGCTTAGTCCTATGGGCTGAGTCCCCCTACGAGCAGTACTTC.

The rearrangement uses TRBV18 and TRBJ1-5, with D perhaps matching TRBD1 (5 bases). Germline V gene sequence: CDR1 KGHSH, CDR2 LQKENI. This CDR3 is 16 amino acids long. The V end was cut by 1 base, the J end by 7 bases, with 17 bases between. The chain's CDR3 is CASSPRMAGMGQPQHF. The CDR3 region has the DNA TGTGCCAGCTCACCACGGATGGCAGGGATGGGGCAGCCCCAGCATTTT.

The rearrangement uses TRBV19 and TRBJ1-3, with 11 positions matching TRBD1. The CDR3 is 13 amino acids. Germline CDR1 reads LNHDA; CDR2 reads SQIVND (reference sequence). V gave up 6 bases and J gave up 10 bases; unmatched junction bases: 5. The DNA of the CDR3 is TGTGCCAGTAGGGGGACAGGGGGTCGGACCATATATTTT. This gives the protein CASRGTGGRTIYF.

J is TRBJ1-1 and V is TRBV28; D ambiguous. This CDR3 is 16 amino acids long. Germline values: CDR1 MDHEN, CDR2 SYDVKM. Trimming left V 2 bases short and J 11 bases short, with 24 bases between. Here the CDR3 DNA reads TGTGCCAGCAGTTTAGATGCGGCGGACGTTGCTTGGTCGGCTTTCTTT. Translating gives CASSLDAADVAWSAFF. The full variable domain, completed using reference TRBV28 and TRBJ1-1, is DVKVTQSSRYLVKRTGEKVFLECVQDMDHENMFWYRQDPGLGLRLIYFSYDVKMKEKGDIPEGYSVSREKKERFSLILESASTNQTSMYLCASSLDAADVAWSAFFGQGTRLTVV.

V gene TRBV2 combines with J gene TRBJ2-2; TRBD2 aligns across 7 bases. Per germline, CDR1 SNHLY and CDR2 FYNNEI. The length of the CDR3 is 15 residues. V shed 3 bases and J 2 bases; nucleotides not matched to a gene: 3. In DNA form, the CDR3 reads TGTGCCAGCAGTGACGCTAGCGGTAACACCGGGGAGCTGTTTTTT. Encoded protein: CASSDASGNTGELFF.

V usage is TRBV28 and J usage is TRBJ1-2; 8 bases align to TRBD1. V dropped 6 bases and J dropped 7; count of bases not matched to a gene: 7. Germline V gene data show CDR1 as MDHEN and CDR2 as SYDVKM. The CDR3 consists of 13 residues. The CDR3 nucleotides read TGTGCCAGCAGCTTTCAGGGGGCGCTTGGCTACACCTTC. As protein: CASSFQGALGYTF.

The chain links TRBV6-4 to TRBJ1-2, with D hard to call. This CDR3 region has 15 residues. Germline V gene sequence: CDR1 MRHNA, CDR2 SNTAGT. V lost 0 bases to trimming and J lost 8 bases, with 16 bases between them. CDR3 protein: CASSDSISVRNGYTF. CDR3 DNA: TGTGCCAGCAGTGACTCGATTTCGGTGCGGAACGGCTACACCTTC.

V gene TRBV2 combines with J gene TRBJ1-3; TRBD1 might be the D (5 bases). This CDR3 is built from 14 residues. Between the trimmed V and J ends, which lost 7 bases and 2 bases, there was a span of 12 bases. Germline V gene lookup returns CDR1 SNHLY and CDR2 FYNNEI. The CDR3 spells CASNPQGTGNTIYF. CDR3 bases: TGTGCCAGCAACCCCCAGGGTACTGGAAACACCATATATTTT.

The rearrangement joins TRBV9 to TRBJ1-3; D possibly corresponds to TRBD1 (5 bases). The germline V and J ends were trimmed by 1 base and 0 bases, with 8 bases remaining between them. This CDR3 spans 15 amino acids. Germline values: CDR1 SGDLS, CDR2 YYNGEE. CDR3 nucleotides: TGTGCCAGCAGCGTACAGGGAATCTCTGGAAACACCATATATTTT. This codes for CASSVQGISGNTIYF.

This clone was found once. This chain links TRBV5-4 with TRBJ2-5, with 9 bases matching TRBD2. Germline V CDR1 and CDR2: SGHNT, YYREEE (reference sequence). The CDR3 has 15 residues. Trimming took 0 bases from V and 4 from J; bases not matched to a gene: 4. The CDR3 sequence is CASSLGGTSRETQYF. The DNA of the CDR3 is TGTGCCAGCAGCTTGGGAGGGACTAGCAGAGAGACCCAGTACTTC.

The chain combines TRBV28 with TRBJ2-7, with 10 bases identical to TRBD1. The CDR3 runs to 15 residues. The germline V gene has CDR1 MDHEN and CDR2 SYDVKM. V was pared by 2 bases and J by 6 bases, with 7 bases of the junction left unmatched. Here the CDR3 DNA reads TGTGCCAGCAGTTTAATCGGGACAGGGGCCCTCGAGCAGTACTTC. This encodes CASSLIGTGALEQYF.

The genes are TRBV18 and TRBJ2-1; 10 nucleotides agree with TRBD1. CDR1 and CDR2 from the germline V gene are KGHSH and LQKENI. The junction had 8 bases not matched to a gene; V was cut back by 6 bases and J by 9 bases. CDR3 length: 14 residues. The CDR3 coding sequence is TGTGCCAGCTCGTACCGACAGGGGGCCTTTGAGCAGTTCTTC. Its protein product is CASSYRQGAFEQFF.

V gene TRBV19 combines with J gene TRBJ2-1; D unclear. The ends were cut back, 1 base at V and 8 bases at J, with 6 bases in the middle. There are 12 residues in the CDR3. Germline V CDR1 and CDR2: LNHDA, SQIVND (reference sequence). The CDR3 here is CASSIGAYEQFF. CDR3 DNA: TGTGCCAGTAGTATAGGCGCGTATGAGCAGTTCTTC.

The chain couples TRBV5-1 to TRBJ2-1; TRBD2 aligns across 10 bases. From germline, CDR1 is SGHRS and CDR2 YFSETQ. V shed 5 bases, J shed 0 bases, and the junction held 5 bases outside the gene matches. CDR3 size: 16 residues. CDR3 nucleotide sequence: TGCGCCAGCAGAGGAGCGGGAGGGAGCTCCTACAATGAGCAGTTCTTC. Translating it yields CASRGAGGSSYNEQFF.

J is TRBJ1-4 and V is TRBV28; D gene ambiguous. Germline V gene sequence: CDR1 MDHEN, CDR2 SYDVKM. The CDR3 is made up of 14 amino acids. V dropped 2 bases and J dropped 12 bases, with 16 bases sitting between them. In DNA, the CDR3 is TGTGCCAGCAGTTTAAGAACACACGGGAGGGAACTGTTTTTT. The encoded protein is CASSLRTHGRELFF.

This clone appeared a few times. The rearrangement joins TRBV19 to TRBJ2-6; no definite D call. This CDR3 has 14 amino acids. Germline V gives CDR1 LNHDA, CDR2 SQIVND (reference sequence). Trimming shortened V by 7 bases and J by 0 bases, and 7 bases separated the two germline ends. In DNA form, the CDR3 reads TGTGCCAGTAAGGAGAGCTCTGGGGCCAACGTCCTGACTTTC. This gives the protein CASKESSGANVLTF. The whole variable domain, remainder taken from reference TRBV19 and TRBJ2-6, is DGGITQSPKYLFRKEGQNVTLSCEQNLNHDAMYWYRQDPGQGLRLIYYSQIVNDFQKGDIAEGYSVSREKKESFPLTVTSAQKNPTAFYLCASKESSGANVLTFGAGSRLTVL.

The V and J genes are TRBV6-1 and TRBJ2-1; D is uncertain. The CDR3 runs 13 residues. Trimming removed 9 bases at V and 3 bases at J, with 12 bases between. The germline gives CDR1 MNHNS, CDR2 SASEGT. The CDR3 DNA reads as TGTGCCAGTTCTTTCTATCTCTACAATGAGCAGTTCTTC. Translating it yields CASSFYLYNEQFF.

The chain uses TRBV28 and TRBJ2-7; 9 positions match TRBD1. Looked up from germline, CDR1 is MDHEN and CDR2 is SYDVKM. V shed 7 bases and J 1 base; nucleotides not matched to a gene: 5. The CDR3 has 14 residues. The CDR3 region has the DNA TGTGCCAGCACCCCGGGACAGGGATCCTACGAGCAGTACTTC. Translating gives CASTPGQGSYEQYF.

The chain is built from TRBV7-9 and TRBJ2-5; D ambiguous. The CDR3 is 13 residues long. Trimming cost V 5 bases and J 4 bases, with 11 bases left between them. Per the germline V gene, CDR1 is SEHNR and CDR2 is FQNEAQ (reference sequence). This chain's CDR3 is CASSPVWGETQYF. Here the CDR3 DNA reads TGTGCCAGCAGCCCTGTATGGGGAGAGACCCAGTACTTC.

The V call is TRBV6-6, the J call TRBJ1-3, with D perhaps TRBD1 (5 bases). Trimming cost V 6 bases and J 0 bases, with 15 bases left between them. The CDR3 contains 16 residues. Germline CDR1 MNHNY, CDR2 SVGAGI (reference sequence). CDR3 sequence: CASRAVGTPSGNTIYF. CDR3 nucleotides: TGTGCCAGCAGGGCAGTAGGGACTCCCTCTGGAAACACCATATATTTT.